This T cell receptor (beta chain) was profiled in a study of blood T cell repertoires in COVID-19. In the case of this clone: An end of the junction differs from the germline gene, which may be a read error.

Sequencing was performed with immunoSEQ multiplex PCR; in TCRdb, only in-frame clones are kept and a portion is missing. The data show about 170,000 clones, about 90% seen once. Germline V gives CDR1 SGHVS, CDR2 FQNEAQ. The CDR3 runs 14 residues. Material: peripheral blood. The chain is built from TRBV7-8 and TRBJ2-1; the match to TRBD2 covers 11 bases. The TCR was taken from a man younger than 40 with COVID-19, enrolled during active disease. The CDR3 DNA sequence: TGTGCCAGCAGCTTAGATTTAGCCTGGGGACTAGCGGTCTTC. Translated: CASSLDLAWGLAVF.